A single sample is the source of the 7 T cell receptor beta chains below, sequenced in a study of tumor-infiltrating lymphocytes in primary liver carcinoma. Extraction of RNA together with DNA used about 17-31 mg of unsorted bulk tissue. A primer in the constant region served to generate TCR beta cDNA from roughly 450 ng of total RNA. Slightly modified ARM-PCR, run as three nested multiplex PCR rounds, produced the TCR beta libraries. With TRBV1-TRBV30 forward primers and a C-beta reverse primer, the first two PCR rounds were run for nine to eleven cycles each. TCRdb used MiXCR to reprocess the multiplex PCR reads, holding one entry per CDR3 protein. The sample shows roughly 80,000 distinct CDR3 sequences, 60% to 75% of them seen only once. The sample consisted of liver tumor tissue from sampling region 1. Documented subset: tumor region T1, superior pole. These receptors were taken from a man between 35 and 55 years old with primary liver carcinoma and hepatitis B virus infection.

As for this clonotype: This CDR3 fails to terminate in the conserved phenylalanine or tryptophan, so it likely reflects a read error. The V call is TRBV29-1, the J call TRBJ1-2; TRBD1 agrees at 7 bases. Germline V gene data show CDR1 as SQVTM and CDR2 as ANQGSEA. V shed 5 bases and J 5 bases; nucleotides not matched to a gene: 5. There are 12 residues in the CDR3. The CDR3 region is CSVRTGTYGYTL. DNA of the CDR3: TGCAGCGTTCGGACAGGCACTTATGGCTACACCCTC.

This clonotype was found many times. The J gene is TRBJ1-5, the V gene TRBV6-1; D uncertain. Germline V gene sequence: CDR1 MNHNS, CDR2 SASEGT. The V end was cut by 4 bases, the J end by 10 bases, with 17 bases between. CDR3 length: 14 residues. The CDR3 nucleotides read TGTGCCAGCAGTGTGGAGGCTGGTGTTGAACCCCAGCATTTT. Protein: CASSVEAGVEPQHF.

About this clonotype: Germline and junction disagree at one end, which may indicate a read error. The rearrangement uses TRBV12-5 and TRBJ2-2; D is possibly TRBD1 or TRBD2 (6 bases each). Germline CDR1 is LGHNT and CDR2 is FRNRAP. The CDR3 runs 16 residues. The CDR3 DNA sequence: TGTGGTAGTGGTCCTCCGGGGGCCAAGAACACCGGGGAGCTATTTTTT. It is translated as CGSGPPGAKNTGELFF.

In its sample, this clonotype was seen once. The CDR3 carries no conserved terminal phenylalanine or tryptophan, so it likely arises from a read error. The chain is built from TRBV11-2 and TRBJ2-6, with D maybe TRBD2 (6 bases). The CDR3 sequence is 16 residues long. Germline values: CDR1 SGHAT, CDR2 FQNNGV. CDR3 DNA: TGTGTCAGCAGCTTATCGCGGGGAAGAGGGTCCAACGTCCTGACTCTC. Its translation is CVSSLSRGRGSNVLTL.

Note on this clonotype: The junction departs from the called germline gene at one end, perhaps through a read error. The V call is TRBV29-1, the J call TRBJ2-7; TRBD2 agrees at 13 bases. This CDR3 has 15 residues. Germline V CDR1 and CDR2: SQVTM, ANQGSEA. In DNA form, the CDR3 reads TGCAGCGTTCGACTAGCGGGAGGTTCTCGCTACGAGCAGCACTTT. Protein product: CSVRLAGGSRYEQHF.

This clonotype showed up many times. The gene calls are TRBV14 and TRBJ1-4; perhaps TRBD1 as D (6 bases). This CDR3 has 17 amino acids. Germline values: CDR1 SGHDN, CDR2 FVKESK. Trimming shortened V by 4 bases and J by 7 bases, and 22 bases separated the two germline ends. CDR3 nucleotide sequence: TGTGCCAGCAGCCGCTTGTTAGGGAACAGGGACTTTGAAAAACTGTTTTTT. This encodes CASSRLLGNRDFEKLFF.

The sample holds one count of this clonotype. The conserved final phenylalanine or tryptophan is absent from the CDR3, which likely points to a read error. V and J are TRBV2 and TRBJ2-5; D is perhaps TRBD1 (6 bases). Germline values: CDR1 SNHLY, CDR2 FYNNEI. The CDR3 totals 12 residues. Trimming stripped 11 bases from V and 2 bases from J, with 12 bases between. CDR3 sequence reads: CAGDRFQETQYY. For the CDR3, the DNA is TGTGCCGGCGACAGGTTTCAAGAGACCCAGTACTAC.